The 12 T cell receptor beta chains given below trace back to one sample, sequenced in a study of control samples from healthy donors and cancer patients. Assay: immunoSEQ multiplex PCR; the TCRdb copy retains only in-frame clones and omits some. The sample lists some 110,000 clones, approximately 90% occurring once. Sequenced sample: blood. All receptors come from a woman in her 70s in good health.

V is TRBV4-3 and J is TRBJ1-4; D is ambiguous. V was shortened by 1 base and J by 4 bases, with 10 bases between the two germline ends. Germline lookup yields CDR1 LGHNA and CDR2 YSLEER. The CDR3 runs 15 residues. The chain's CDR3 is CASSQGVPNNEKLFF. CDR3 nucleotide sequence: TGCGCCAGCAGCCAAGGGGTCCCAAATAATGAAAAACTGTTTTTT.

CDR3 amino acids: CASSLKTGADTQYF. In nucleotides, the CDR3 is TGTGCCAGCAGCTTAAAGACAGGGGCAGATACGCAGTATTTT. V is TRBV7-2 and J is TRBJ2-3; TRBD1 matches at 8 bases. V shed 2 bases and J 4 bases; nucleotides not matched to a gene: 2. Germline V gene lookup returns CDR1 SGHTA and CDR2 FQGNSA. The CDR3 covers 14 residues. The full variable domain, rest sourced from reference TRBV7-2 and TRBJ2-3, is GAGVSQSPSNKVTEKGKDVELRCDPISGHTALYWYRQSLGQGLEFLIYFQGNSAPDKSGLPSDRFSAERTGGSVSTLTIQRTQQEDSAVYLCASSLKTGADTQYFGPGTRLTVL.

The chain joins TRBV9 to TRBJ2-1, with D tentatively TRBD1 (5 bases). The V end was cut by 2 bases, the J end by 3 bases, with 15 bases between. Germline CDR1 is SGDLS and CDR2 is YYNGEE. The length of the CDR3 is 16 residues. The CDR3 is CASSVSGDSLYNEQFF. In nucleotides, the CDR3 is TGTGCCAGCAGCGTTAGTGGAGACAGCCTCTACAATGAGCAGTTCTTC.

The DNA of the CDR3 is TGTGCCACGAGACGCGGGAGGCAAGAGACCCAGTACTTC. Its translation: CATRRGRQETQYF. The rearrangement links TRBV27 to TRBJ2-5; 8 nucleotides match TRBD2. CDR3 length: 13 amino acids. The V gene end was trimmed by 10 bases and the J gene end by 2 bases; junction bases not matched to a gene: 6. Germline V gene data show CDR1 as MNHEY and CDR2 as SMNVEV (reference sequence).

The chain couples TRBV20-1 to TRBJ2-1; D might be TRBD1 or TRBD2, each matching 5 bases. The V gene lost 5 bases and the J gene lost 6 bases, with 8 bases spanning the gap. The CDR3 runs to 11 residues. Germline CDR1 DFQATT, CDR2 SNEGSKA (reference sequence). CDR3 sequence (DNA): TGCAGTGCTTGGGGGTTCAATGAGCAGTTCTTC. The encoded protein is CSAWGFNEQFF.

The chain uses TRBV4-3 and TRBJ1-4; D gene uncertain. This CDR3 has 13 amino acids. V was cut by 2 bases and J by 6 bases, with 7 bases left in between. Germline V gene sequence: CDR1 LGHNA, CDR2 YSLEER. The CDR3 spells CASSQRRDEKLFF. The CDR3 DNA is TGCGCCAGCAGCCAAAGACGGGATGAAAAACTGTTTTTT.

The rearrangement links TRBV10-1 to TRBJ1-1; no clear D gene. CDR3 size: 10 residues. Trimming pared 6 bases from V and 6 bases from J, leaving 5 bases between. Germline values: CDR1 WNHNN, CDR2 SYGVQD (reference sequence). Here the CDR3 reads CASRDPEAFF. In nucleotides, the CDR3 is TGCGCCAGCAGGGATCCTGAAGCTTTCTTT.

This chain connects TRBV7-9 to TRBJ2-1; 9 nucleotides line up with TRBD1. V lost 6 bases to trimming and J lost 8 bases; unmatched junction nucleotides: 5. The CDR3 is 13 residues long. Looked up from germline, CDR1 is SEHNR and CDR2 is FQNEAQ (reference sequence). CDR3 sequence reads: CASSGQGLHEQFF. In DNA form, the CDR3 reads TGTGCCAGCAGTGGACAGGGGCTACATGAGCAGTTCTTC. Complete variable domain (other parts from reference TRBV7-9 and TRBJ2-1): DTGVSQNPRHKITKRGQNVTFRCDPISEHNRLYWYRQTLGQGPEFLTYFQNEAQLEKSRLLSDRFSAERPKGSFSTLEIQRTEQGDSAMYLCASSGQGLHEQFFGPGTRLTVL.

This chain joins TRBV4-2 and TRBJ1-5; 9 bases fit TRBD1. With V trimmed by 1 base and J by 5 bases, 6 bases remained unmatched. Germline lookup yields CDR1 LGHNA and CDR2 YNFKEQ. CDR3 length: 16 amino acids. The CDR3 DNA reads TGTGCCAGCAGCCAAGTCGGGACAGGGTTAGATCAGCCCCAGCATTTT. Protein sequence: CASSQVGTGLDQPQHF.

The chain couples TRBV3-1 (or the pseudogene TRBV3-2) to TRBJ1-1; 10 bases fit TRBD1. The V segment lost 3 bases and the J segment 3 bases; nucleotides outside the gene matches: 13. This CDR3 contains 18 residues. Germline V gives CDR1 LGHDT, CDR2 YNNKEL (reference sequence). The CDR3 nucleotides are TGTGCCAGCAGCCATTACCGGGACAGGGGTTCCGGGGACACTGAAGCTTTCTTT. The encoded protein is CASSHYRDRGSGDTEAFF.

The chain combines TRBV7-6 with TRBJ2-3; D possibly corresponds to TRBD2 (5 bases). Germline V CDR1 and CDR2: SGHVS, FNYEAQ. The length of the CDR3 is 17 residues. V lost 5 bases to trimming and J lost 0 bases, with 18 bases between them. The CDR3 here is CASSRGWGSVSTDTQYF. The CDR3 bases are TGTGCCAGCAGCCGCGGATGGGGTAGCGTAAGCACAGATACGCAGTATTTT.

This chain uses TRBV7-9 with TRBJ1-2; 11 nucleotides agree with TRBD1. This CDR3 region has 15 residues. Germline CDR1 reads SEHNR; CDR2 reads FQNEAQ (reference sequence). Trimming at V came to 5 bases and at J to 2 bases, leaving 4 bases not matched to a gene. DNA of the CDR3: TGTGCCAGCAGCCGGACAGGGGGCCCCAACTATGGCTACACCTTC. Protein: CASSRTGGPNYGYTF.